Presented here are 6 T cell receptor beta chains from one specimen sequenced in a study of control samples from healthy donors and cancer patients. The table came from immunoSEQ multiplex PCR; TCRdb's copy has only in-frame clones and leaves some out. The table shows 100,000 or so clones, with approximately 90% occurring only once. Sequencing used blood. The receptors stem from a woman between 25 and 40 years old in good health.

V is TRBV6-2 or TRBV6-3 and J is TRBJ1-1; 8 nucleotides line up with TRBD1. Per the germline V gene, CDR1 is MNHEY and CDR2 is SVGEGT. Germline trimming cut 6 bases from V and 10 bases from J; bases unmatched to any gene: 19. The CDR3 consists of 16 residues. The CDR3 DNA sequence: TGTGCCAGCAGCCGAGCAGGGGGCGCCGCGCTTAGGGGAGCTTTCTTT. It encodes CASSRAGGAALRGAFF.

The V and J genes are TRBV30 and TRBJ1-2, with 7 bases fitting TRBD1. This CDR3 comprises 12 residues. From germline, CDR1 is GTSNPN and CDR2 SVGIG (reference sequence). Trimming took 4 bases from V and 5 from J; bases not matched to a gene: 4. The CDR3, as DNA: TGTGCCTGGACGACAGGGACGTATGGCTACACCTTC. As protein: CAWTTGTYGYTF.

The J gene is TRBJ1-2, the V gene TRBV5-4; D perhaps matches TRBD1 (5 bases). V was cut by 4 bases and J by 2 bases, with 12 bases left in between. From germline, CDR1 is SGHNT and CDR2 YYREEE (reference sequence). The CDR3 contains 14 residues. The CDR3 sequence is CASSEPGRNYGYTF. The CDR3 coding sequence is TGTGCCAGCAGCGAACCGGGACGGAACTATGGCTACACCTTC.

This clone was counted only a few times. V usage is TRBV2 and J usage is TRBJ2-7; TRBD1 aligns across 7 bases. The CDR3 length is 11 residues. The germline gives CDR1 SNHLY, CDR2 FYNNEI. The V segment lost 7 bases and the J segment 4 bases; nucleotides outside the gene matches: 1. The DNA of the CDR3 is TGTGCCAGCACAGGGGGATACGAGCAGTACTTC. Its translation: CASTGGYEQYF.

J is TRBJ2-7 and V is TRBV2; TRBD1 or TRBD2 may be the D gene (5 bases each). V gave up 8 bases and J gave up 7 bases, with 9 bases separating them. The CDR3 has 10 residues. Germline V CDR1 and CDR2: SNHLY, FYNNEI. CDR3 amino acids: CASAEGEQYF. DNA for the CDR3: TGTGCCAGCGCAGAGGGGGAGCAGTACTTC.

This rearrangement joins TRBV6-2 or TRBV6-3 to TRBJ1-5; tentative D call: TRBD1 (5 bases). The CDR3 runs to 17 residues. Trimming left V 6 bases short and J 3 bases short, with 21 bases between. Germline lookup yields CDR1 MNHEY and CDR2 SVGEGT. CDR3 amino acids: CASSRVRGVGDNQPQHF. CDR3 nucleotide sequence: TGTGCCAGCAGCCGCGTACGGGGGGTAGGGGACAATCAGCCCCAGCATTTT.